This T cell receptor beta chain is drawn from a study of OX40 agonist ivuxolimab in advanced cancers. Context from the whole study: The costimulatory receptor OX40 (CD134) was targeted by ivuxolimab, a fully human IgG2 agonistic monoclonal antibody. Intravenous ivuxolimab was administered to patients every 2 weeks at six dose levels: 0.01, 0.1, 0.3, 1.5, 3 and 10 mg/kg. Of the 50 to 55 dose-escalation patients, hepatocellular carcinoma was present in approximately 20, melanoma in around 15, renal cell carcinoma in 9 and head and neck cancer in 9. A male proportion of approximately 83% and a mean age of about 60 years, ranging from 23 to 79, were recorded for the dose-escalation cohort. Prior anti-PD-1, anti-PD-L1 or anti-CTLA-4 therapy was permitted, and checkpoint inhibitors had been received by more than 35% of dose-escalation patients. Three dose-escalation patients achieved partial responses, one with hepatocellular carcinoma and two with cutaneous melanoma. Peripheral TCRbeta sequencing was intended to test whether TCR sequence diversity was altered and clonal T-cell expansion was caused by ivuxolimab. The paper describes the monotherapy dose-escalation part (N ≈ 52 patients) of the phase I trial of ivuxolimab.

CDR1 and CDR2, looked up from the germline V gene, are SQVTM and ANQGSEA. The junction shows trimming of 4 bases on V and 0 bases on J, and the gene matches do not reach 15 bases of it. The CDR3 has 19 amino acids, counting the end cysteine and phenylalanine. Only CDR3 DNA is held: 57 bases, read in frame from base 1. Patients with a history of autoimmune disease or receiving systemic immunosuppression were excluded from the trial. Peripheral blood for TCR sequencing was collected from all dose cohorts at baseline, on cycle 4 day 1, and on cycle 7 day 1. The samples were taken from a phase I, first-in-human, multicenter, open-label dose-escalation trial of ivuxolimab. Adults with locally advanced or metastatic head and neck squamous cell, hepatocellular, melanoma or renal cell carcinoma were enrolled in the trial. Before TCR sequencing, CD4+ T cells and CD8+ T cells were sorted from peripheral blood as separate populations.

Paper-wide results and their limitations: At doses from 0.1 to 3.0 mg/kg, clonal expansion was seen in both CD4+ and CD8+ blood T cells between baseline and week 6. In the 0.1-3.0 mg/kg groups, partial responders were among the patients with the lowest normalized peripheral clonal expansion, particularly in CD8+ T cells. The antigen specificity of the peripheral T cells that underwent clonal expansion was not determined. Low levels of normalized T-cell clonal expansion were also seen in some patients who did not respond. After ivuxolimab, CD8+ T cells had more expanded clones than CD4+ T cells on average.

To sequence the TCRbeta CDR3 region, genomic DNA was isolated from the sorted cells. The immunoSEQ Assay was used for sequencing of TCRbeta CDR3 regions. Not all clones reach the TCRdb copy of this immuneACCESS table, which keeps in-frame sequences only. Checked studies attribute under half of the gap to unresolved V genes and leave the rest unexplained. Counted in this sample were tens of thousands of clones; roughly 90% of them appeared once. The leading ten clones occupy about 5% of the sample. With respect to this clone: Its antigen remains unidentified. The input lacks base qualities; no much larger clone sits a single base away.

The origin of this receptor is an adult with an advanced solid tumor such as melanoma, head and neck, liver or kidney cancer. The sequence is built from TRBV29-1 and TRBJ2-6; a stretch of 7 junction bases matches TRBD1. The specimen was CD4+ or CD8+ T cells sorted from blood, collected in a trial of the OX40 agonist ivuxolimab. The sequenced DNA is TGCAGCGTTGGGGGCCAGGACAGGAAACTCAGCTCTGGGGCCAACGTCCTGACTTTC. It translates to CSVGGQDRKLSSGANVLTF.